This T cell receptor (beta chain) derives from a study of OX40 agonist ivuxolimab in advanced cancers. CDR1 is SGHTA, CDR2 FQGNSA, per germline. CDR3 length equals 11 residues. V dropped 5 bases and J dropped 12 bases, with 11 bases sitting between them. Data came from immunoSEQ multiplex PCR; TCRdb stores just in-frame clones and leaves some out. The data show tens of thousands of clones, 80% seen once. V gene TRBV7-2 combines with J gene TRBJ2-1; TRBD1 might be the D (5 bases). This clonotype originated in an adult with an advanced solid tumor such as melanoma, head and neck, liver or kidney cancer. The sample consisted of CD4+ or CD8+ T cells sorted from blood, taken in a trial of the OX40 agonist ivuxolimab. In DNA form, the CDR3 reads TGTGCCAGCAGCCATGGACAAGGGCAGTTCTTC. It is translated as CASSHGQGQFF.